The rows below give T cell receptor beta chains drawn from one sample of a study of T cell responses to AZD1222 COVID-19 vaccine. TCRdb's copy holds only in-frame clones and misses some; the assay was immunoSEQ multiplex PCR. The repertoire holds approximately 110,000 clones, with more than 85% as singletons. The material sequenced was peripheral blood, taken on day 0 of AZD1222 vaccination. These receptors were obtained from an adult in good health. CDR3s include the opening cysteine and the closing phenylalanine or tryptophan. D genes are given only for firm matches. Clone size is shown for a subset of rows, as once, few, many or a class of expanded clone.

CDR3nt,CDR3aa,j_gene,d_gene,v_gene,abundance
TGTGCCAGCAGGGACAGTACGAACACCGGGGAGCTGTTTTTT,CASRDSTNTGELFF,TRBJ2-2,NA,TRBV25-1,NA
TGTGCCAGCAGTCCCGGGGCCGGGGTCTACGAGCAGTACTTC,CASSPGAGVYEQYF,TRBJ2-7,NA,TRBV27,NA
TGTGCCAGCAGTTATGGAGACGGGACTGTACCCCTCCACTTT,CASSYGDGTVPLHF,TRBJ1-6,NA,TRBV6-5,NA
TGTGCCAGCAGCTTATATAACACAGATACGCAGTATTTT,CASSLYNTDTQYF,TRBJ2-3,NA,TRBV11-2,NA
TGTGCCATCAGTGAAAATGGGGATCAGCCCCAGCATTTT,CAISENGDQPQHF,TRBJ1-5,NA,TRBV10-3,NA
TGTGCCAGCAGCTTAGGGCCAATTGAAGCTTTCTTT,CASSLGPIEAFF,TRBJ1-1,NA,TRBV11-3,NA
TGTGCCAGCAGTTACCAGGACAGGGGGACCTACGAGCAGTACTTC,CASSYQDRGTYEQYF,TRBJ2-7,TRBD1,TRBV6-5,NA
TGTGCCAGCAGTTATTTCGACCGCAATCAGCCCCAGCATTTT,CASSYFDRNQPQHF,TRBJ1-5,NA,TRBV6-2/TRBV6-3,NA
TGTGCCAGCAGCCAGGGTGCAGCCGAATACAATGAGCAGTTCTTC,CASSQGAAEYNEQFF,TRBJ2-1,NA,TRBV11-3,once
TGTGCCAGCACGGTCGGAACAACTAATGAAAAACTGTTTTTT,CASTVGTTNEKLFF,TRBJ1-4,NA,TRBV9,NA
TGCGCCAGCAGCTTTTCGTCTAGCGCCTACAATGAGCAGTTCTTC,CASSFSSSAYNEQFF,TRBJ2-1,NA,TRBV5-1,NA
TGTGCCAGCAGTGAACAGGGGGTTGCTGAAGCTTTCTTT,CASSEQGVAEAFF,TRBJ1-1,TRBD1,TRBV2,NA
TGTGCCAGCAGTGCCCGTAATTCACCCCTCCACTTT,CASSARNSPLHF,TRBJ1-6,NA,TRBV12-3/TRBV12-4,few
TGTGCCAGTAGTAAGTACGGGACAGGCAATCAGCCCCAGCATTTT,CASSKYGTGNQPQHF,TRBJ1-5,TRBD1,TRBV19,NA
TGTGCCAGCAGCCACCTTCCGGGGAACACTGAAGCTTTCTTT,CASSHLPGNTEAFF,TRBJ1-1,NA,TRBV11-2,NA
TGTGCCAGCAGCCAAGATTCCAGAAACACTGAAGCTTTCTTT,CASSQDSRNTEAFF,TRBJ1-1,NA,TRBV3-1/TRBV3-2,NA
TGTGCCAGCTCACCAGATCTCGGACTAGCGGGTCCACGGTGGGAGACCCAGTACTTC,CASSPDLGLAGPRWETQYF,TRBJ2-5,TRBD2,TRBV18,NA
TGTGCCAGCAATGATGGAGATAGGGGCAATCAGCCCCAGCATTTT,CASNDGDRGNQPQHF,TRBJ1-5,NA,TRBV28,few
TGCAGCGTTGAAGAGGGGCGGGGTGGAGAAAAACTGTTTTTT,CSVEEGRGGEKLFF,TRBJ1-4,NA,TRBV29-1,NA
TGTGCCAGCAGTTACTCGAGGGGGGCCTATGGCTACACCTTC,CASSYSRGAYGYTF,TRBJ1-2,NA,TRBV6-5,NA
TGTGCCAGCAGTTATGACCGATTCAGGGGAGTGAACACTGAAGCTTTCTTT,CASSYDRFRGVNTEAFF,TRBJ1-1,NA,TRBV6-2/TRBV6-3,NA
TGTGCCAGCAGTATGGACAGGGGCCCTCGGCCTTACGAGCAGTACTTC,CASSMDRGPRPYEQYF,TRBJ2-7,TRBD1,TRBV27,NA
TGCGCCAGCAGCCAGGGACAGGGGTATGAAAAACTGTTTTTT,CASSQGQGYEKLFF,TRBJ1-4,TRBD1,TRBV5-1,NA
TGTGCCAGCACGAAGCGGGGGACTGGCGAGCAGTACTTC,CASTKRGTGEQYF,TRBJ2-7,TRBD2,TRBV6-6,NA
TGTGCCAGCAGCGGAGCGGACGGACCACACTATGGCTACACCTTC,CASSGADGPHYGYTF,TRBJ1-2,NA,TRBV6-2/TRBV6-3,NA
TGCGCCAGCAGCTACAAACAGGGGGCCGGTGGAAACACCATATATTTT,CASSYKQGAGGNTIYF,TRBJ1-3,TRBD1,TRBV5-1,NA
TGTGCCAGCAGTTTCTTAGGGACAATACAAGAGACCCAGTACTTC,CASSFLGTIQETQYF,TRBJ2-5,NA,TRBV28,NA
TGTGCCAGCTCACCAAACCGGGGACGGCTGAAAGAGACCCAGTACTTC,CASSPNRGRLKETQYF,TRBJ2-5,NA,TRBV18,once
TGTGCCAGCAGCTTGGGGGGTTCTGGGAGCAATCAGCCCCAGCATTTT,CASSLGGSGSNQPQHF,TRBJ1-5,NA,TRBV7-9,NA
TGTGCCAGCAGTTTATCGGGGACAGGGGCTGGCTACACCTTC,CASSLSGTGAGYTF,TRBJ1-2,TRBD1,TRBV27,NA
TGCGCCAGCAGCTTGTCGCAGTCCTACGAGCAGTACTTC,CASSLSQSYEQYF,TRBJ2-7,NA,TRBV5-1,NA
TGTGCCAGCAGCCTCGGGGGAGTTACATATGGCTACACCTTC,CASSLGGVTYGYTF,TRBJ1-2,NA,TRBV28,NA
TGTGCCAGCAGCTGGGCAGGTTTGAATGAGCAGTTCTTC,CASSWAGLNEQFF,TRBJ2-1,NA,TRBV28,NA
TGTGCCAGTAGAGATCCGGGACAGGGTGTTTCTGGCTACACCTTC,CASRDPGQGVSGYTF,TRBJ1-2,TRBD1,TRBV19,NA
TGTGCCAGCAGCTTAGGGGGACACTATGGCTACACCTTC,CASSLGGHYGYTF,TRBJ1-2,NA,TRBV7-2,NA
TGTGCCAGCAGTTACTCTGGGGCACGTGTGACTGAAGCTTTCTTT,CASSYSGARVTEAFF,TRBJ1-1,NA,TRBV6-5,NA
TGTGCCAGCAGCCTGGAGACAGGGAGAGGGACAGATACGCAGTATTTT,CASSLETGRGTDTQYF,TRBJ2-3,TRBD1,TRBV5-5,NA
TGTGCCAGCAGTCACGGACAGGGTAGGGGCAATCAGCCCCAGCATTTT,CASSHGQGRGNQPQHF,TRBJ1-5,TRBD1,TRBV6-2/TRBV6-3,NA
TGTGCCAGCAGTGCCACGGCGCCCGGGGAGCTGTTTTTT,CASSATAPGELFF,TRBJ2-2,NA,TRBV2,NA
TGTGCCAGCAGCCAGCTTCCGGGACTAGCGGGGGGTTACAATGAGCAGTTCTTC,CASSQLPGLAGGYNEQFF,TRBJ2-1,TRBD2,TRBV3-1/TRBV3-2,NA
TGTGCCAGCAGCAGAAGCTCAAACACCATATATTTT,CASSRSSNTIYF,TRBJ1-3,NA,TRBV7-2,NA
TGTGCCATCAACCAGGCATTAAACTATGGCTACACCTTC,CAINQALNYGYTF,TRBJ1-2,NA,TRBV10-3,NA
TGTGCCAGCAGCTTAGTCGGGACTAGCGTAGGTTACAATGAGCAGTTCTTC,CASSLVGTSVGYNEQFF,TRBJ2-1,TRBD2,TRBV7-2,once
TGCAGCGTTGTGGCAGGCGCCAATCAGCCCCAGCATTTT,CSVVAGANQPQHF,TRBJ1-5,NA,TRBV29-1,once
TGTGCCAGCAGCCAAGGGTTAGGTTTTGGCACTGAAGCTTTCTTT,CASSQGLGFGTEAFF,TRBJ1-1,NA,TRBV4-2,NA
TGTGCCAGCAGTGAAAAAGTGCTGGGCGAGCAGTACTTC,CASSEKVLGEQYF,TRBJ2-7,NA,TRBV6-1,NA
TGTGCCAGCAGCTTCCTAGCGGGCGACTACAATGAGCAGTTCTTC,CASSFLAGDYNEQFF,TRBJ2-1,TRBD2,TRBV7-8,few
TGTGCCAGTAGTATCGGGCGACAGGGTGGGGAGACCCAGTACTTC,CASSIGRQGGETQYF,TRBJ2-5,TRBD1,TRBV19,NA
TGTGCCAGCAGTTTAGGACAGGGGGGTGAAGCTTTCTTT,CASSLGQGGEAFF,TRBJ1-1,TRBD1,TRBV7-9,NA
TGTGCCAGCAGCTTTAGGGCGATAATAGACACTGAAGCTTTCTTT,CASSFRAIIDTEAFF,TRBJ1-1,NA,TRBV5-4,NA
TGTGCCAGCAATGGAGACGGGACGGGGAACTATGGCTACACCTTC,CASNGDGTGNYGYTF,TRBJ1-2,NA,TRBV6-5,NA
TGTGCCAGCAGCTTACAGGGGGCTCCCTACGAGCAGTACTTC,CASSLQGAPYEQYF,TRBJ2-7,TRBD1,TRBV7-9,few
TGTGCCAGCAGTGAGACAGGGAGCTGGGAGACCCAGTACTTC,CASSETGSWETQYF,TRBJ2-5,TRBD1,TRBV25-1,NA
TGTGCCAGCAGCGTGACCGTCCAGGTCACAGATACGCAGTATTTT,CASSVTVQVTDTQYF,TRBJ2-3,NA,TRBV9,NA
TGTGCCAGCACCCCCATCTCCACTGGGTTGTCTAGCCAGCCCCAGCATTTT,CASTPISTGLSSQPQHF,TRBJ1-5,NA,TRBV7-9,NA
TGTGCCAGTAGTATGAGGGGTGAAAAACTGTTTTTT,CASSMRGEKLFF,TRBJ1-4,NA,TRBV19,NA
TGTGCCAGCAGCTACCAAGACGCAGCCCCCTACAATGAGCAGTTCTTC,CASSYQDAAPYNEQFF,TRBJ2-1,NA,TRBV7-8,NA
TGTGCCAGCTCACCACGGAACACCGGGGAGCTGTTTTTT,CASSPRNTGELFF,TRBJ2-2,NA,TRBV18,NA
TGTGCCAGCAGTTTCCCCTACAATGAGCAGTTCTTC,CASSFPYNEQFF,TRBJ2-1,NA,TRBV6-1,once
TGTGCCAGCAGCGTTGACAGCTATGGCTACACCTTC,CASSVDSYGYTF,TRBJ1-2,NA,TRBV9,NA